These T cell receptor beta chains were read from a single sample in a study of T cells in Graves' hyperthyroidism and ophthalmopathy. TCRdb ran MiXCR on the multiplex PCR reads and lists one entry per CDR3 protein. The table records some 350,000 distinct CDR3 sequences, around 14% of them present only once. The sequenced sample was blood. The receptor source for this set is a woman under 30 with Graves' hyperthyroidism that later progressed to Graves' ophthalmopathy. CDR3s include the opening cysteine and the closing phenylalanine or tryptophan. D genes are given only for firm matches. A row's size may be missing; if present it is once, few, many or a size class.

CDR3aa	CDR3nt	d_gene	j_gene	v_gene	abundance	len
CSARRTSNSEQYF	TGCAGTGCTAGGCGGACTAGCAATAGCGAGCAGTACTTC	TRBD2	TRBJ2-7	TRBV20-1	many	13
CASSQDPSTRGYTF	TGTGCCAGCAGCCAAGACCCCTCCACCAGGGGCTACACCTTC	.	TRBJ1-2	TRBV3-1	.	14
CSARTGGIGNSPLHF	TGCAGTGCCCGGACAGGGGGTATCGGAAATTCACCCCTCCACTTT	TRBD1	TRBJ1-6	TRBV20-1	few	15
CASSAGQWNTGELFF	TGCGCCAGCAGCGCGGGACAATGGAACACCGGGGAGCTGTTTTTT	.	TRBJ2-2	TRBV5-1	many	15
CASSFPGQGFWDEQFF	TGTGCCAGCAGCTTTCCGGGACAGGGGTTTTGGGATGAGCAGTTCTTC	TRBD1	TRBJ2-1	TRBV7-2	many	16
CASSQDNSDRVETQYF	TGTGCCAGCAGCCAAGATAACAGCGACAGGGTTGAGACCCAGTACTTC	TRBD1	TRBJ2-5	TRBV4-2	.	16
CSASGAKTGNEQFF	TGCAGTGCTAGTGGGGCCAAGACAGGCAATGAGCAGTTCTTC	.	TRBJ2-1	TRBV20-1	.	14
CASSRPEGLNTGELFF	TGTGCCAGCAGCAGGCCGGAGGGGCTGAACACCGGGGAGCTGTTTTTT	.	TRBJ2-2	TRBV27	many	16
CASSARTGLGEQYF	TGTGCCAGCAGTGCACGGACAGGCCTGGGAGAGCAGTACTTC	TRBD1	TRBJ2-7	TRBV2	many	14
CASSQDDPDPGYEQYF	TGTGCCAGCAGCCAAGATGACCCGGACCCGGGGTACGAGCAGTACTTC	.	TRBJ2-7	TRBV3-1	.	16
CSARAPTGELFF	TGCAGTGCTAGGGCACCTACAGGGGAGCTGTTTTTT	.	TRBJ2-2	TRBV20-1	few	12
CSARVYDRGLDEQFF	TGCAGTGCTAGAGTATATGACAGGGGTCTCGATGAGCAGTTCTTC	TRBD1	TRBJ2-1	TRBV20-1	.	15
CATHPARGYEQFF	TGTGCCACCCATCCAGCGAGGGGCTATGAGCAGTTCTTC	.	TRBJ2-1	TRBV15	many	13
CASSQRGETQYF	TGTGCCAGCAGTCAGAGGGGAGAGACCCAGTACTTC	.	TRBJ2-5	TRBV11-3	many	12
CASSQERLAAPWGTDTQYF	TGCGCCAGCAGCCAAGAAAGGCTAGCGGCTCCCTGGGGCACAGATACGCAGTATTTT	TRBD2	TRBJ2-3	TRBV4-3	.	19
CASSVGGLSSYEQYF	TGTGCCAGCAGCGTAGGGGGGTTGAGCTCCTACGAGCAGTACTTC	.	TRBJ2-7	TRBV9	few	15
CASSPLRGTSEKQYF	TGCGCCAGCAGCCCCCTCAGGGGTACTAGCGAAAAGCAGTACTTC	.	TRBJ2-7	TRBV5-1	.	15
CASSTPKAGETQYF	TGTGCCAGCTCCACCCCGAAGGCGGGGGAGACCCAGTACTTC	.	TRBJ2-5	TRBV28	many	14
CSAPFLLAGSPNEQYF	TGCAGTGCTCCCTTTTTGCTAGCGGGATCCCCGAACGAGCAGTACTTC	TRBD2	TRBJ2-7	TRBV20-1	many	16
CASSPGTGLNEQYF	TGTGCCAGCAGTCCGGGGACAGGGTTGAACGAGCAGTACTTC	TRBD1	TRBJ2-7	TRBV28	.	14
CASGLGRPWVGTDTQYF	TGTGCCAGCGGACTAGGGCGCCCTTGGGTAGGGACAGATACGCAGTATTTT	TRBD2	TRBJ2-3	TRBV7-3	many	17
CASGEGQGGGYTF	TGTGCCAGCGGCGAAGGACAGGGGGGGGGCTACACCTTC	TRBD1	TRBJ1-2	TRBV28	once	13